A single sample gave rise to the 2 T cell receptor beta chains below, sequenced in a study of spatial heterogeneity in lung cancer. Overall study findings and caveats: One measure, the expanded intratumoral alpha and beta TCR count, tracked tumor mutation counts.

The antigens for these receptors are not known. TCRdb reanalysed the 5' RACE reads using MiXCR and keeps one entry per CDR3 protein. The sample records about 10,000 distinct CDR3 sequences, roughly 12% being singletons. Time point specified: sample taken at primary tumor resection. Sequencing used lung tumor tissue, obtained at surgery. These receptors all stem from a female donor with early-stage non-small cell lung cancer.

The chain couples TRBV10-2 to TRBJ2-7, with 13 bases fitting TRBD2. The CDR3 is 16 amino acids. The V gene end was trimmed by 4 bases and the J gene end by 0 bases; junction bases not matched to a gene: 3. CDR1 and CDR2 from the germline V gene are WSHSY and SAAADI. CDR3 residues: CASSARTSGSSYEQYF. The DNA of the CDR3 is TGCGCCAGCAGTGCCAGGACTAGCGGGAGCTCCTACGAGCAGTACTTC.

The chain carries TRBV6-5 and TRBJ2-5, with TRBD2 matching over 7 bases. Germline V gene lookup returns CDR1 MNHEY and CDR2 SVGAGI. The trim removed 7 bases at V and 5 bases at J, leaving 10 bases unmatched. The CDR3 is made up of 14 amino acids. The CDR3 DNA is TGTGCCAGCACCCGACCCGGCGGGGGTGAGACCCAGTACTTC. It specifies CASTRPGGGETQYF.